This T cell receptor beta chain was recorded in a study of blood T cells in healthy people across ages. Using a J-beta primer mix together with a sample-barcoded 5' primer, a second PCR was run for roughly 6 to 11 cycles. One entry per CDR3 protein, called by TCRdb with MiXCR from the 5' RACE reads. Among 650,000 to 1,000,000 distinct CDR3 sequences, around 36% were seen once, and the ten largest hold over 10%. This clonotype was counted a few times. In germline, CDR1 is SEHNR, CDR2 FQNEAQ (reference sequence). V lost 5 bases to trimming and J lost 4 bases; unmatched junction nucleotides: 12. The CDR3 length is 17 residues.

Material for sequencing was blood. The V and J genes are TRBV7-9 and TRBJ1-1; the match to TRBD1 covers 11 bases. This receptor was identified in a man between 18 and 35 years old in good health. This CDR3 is CASSRPDRGRWGTEAFF. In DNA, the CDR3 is TGTGCCAGCAGCCGTCCGGACAGGGGGCGCTGGGGCACTGAAGCTTTCTTT.